This passage covers 9 T cell receptor beta chains from one sample sequenced in a study of Graves' ophthalmopathy and Graves' hyperthyroidism. The sequenced template was RNA, covering the TCR beta CDR3 region. HTBI-primed RT-PCR formed the first round, and a multiplex PCR formed the second. TCRdb fed the multiplex PCR reads into MiXCR, producing one record per CDR3 protein. The sample consists of approximately 160,000 distinct CDR3 sequences, 30% to 45% of them appearing once. The sample taken for sequencing was peripheral blood. The receptors here all came from a man younger than 40 with Graves' ophthalmopathy.

The V and J genes are TRBV2 and TRBJ2-5; D call uncertain. With 3 bases removed from V and 5 bases from J, the gap between germline ends came to 10 bases. The CDR3 length is 13 residues. Germline CDR1 SNHLY, CDR2 FYNNEI. CDR3 in amino acids: CASSDSRRETQYF. Written as DNA, the CDR3 is TGTGCCAGCAGTGACTCCAGGCGGGAGACCCAGTACTTC.

Many counts were recorded for this clonotype. The chain joins TRBV28 to TRBJ2-7; a possible D gene is TRBD1 (5 bases). Germline V gene data show CDR1 as MDHEN and CDR2 as SYDVKM. CDR3 length: 14 residues. V lost 3 bases to trimming and J lost 6 bases, with 15 bases between them. For the CDR3, the DNA is TGTGCCAGCAGTTTGGGGCCATCCTCTTCCGAGCAGTACTTC. Its translation is CASSLGPSSSEQYF.

This clonotype was picked up many times. V usage is TRBV28 and J usage is TRBJ2-5, with TRBD1 as a possible D gene (6 bases). Germline V gives CDR1 MDHEN, CDR2 SYDVKM. CDR3 size: 15 residues. Between the trimmed V and J ends, which lost 2 bases and 3 bases, there was a span of 13 bases. The CDR3 sequence is CASSLGGQREETQYF. The DNA of the CDR3 is TGTGCCAGCAGTTTAGGCGGACAGCGCGAAGAGACCCAGTACTTC.

This chain joins TRBV6-2 or TRBV6-3 and TRBJ1-1, with D uncertain. Trimming stripped 6 bases from V and 2 bases from J, with 13 bases between. CDR1 is MNHEY and CDR2 is SVGEGT in the germline V gene. The CDR3 totals 14 residues. This CDR3 reads CASRLSGVNTEAFF. DNA for the CDR3: TGTGCCAGCAGACTTAGTGGCGTAAACACTGAAGCTTTCTTT.

The table lists this clonotype with a few counts. The J gene is TRBJ1-1, the V gene TRBV20-1; D is possibly TRBD1 (6 bases). V shed 4 bases and J shed 0 bases, with 15 bases lying between them. The CDR3 runs 15 residues. Germline V CDR1 and CDR2: DFQATT, SNEGSKA (reference sequence). The CDR3 is CSAMGASTMNTEAFF. CDR3 nucleotides: TGCAGTGCTATGGGGGCCTCTACCATGAACACTGAAGCTTTCTTT.

This clonotype has more than one count but fewer than ten. This chain connects TRBV6-1 to TRBJ2-2; D unclear. The CDR3 runs 13 residues. Germline-derived CDR1 and CDR2 are MNHNS and SASEGT. Trimming removed 2 bases from V and 12 bases from J, with 13 bases in between. CDR3 sequence reads: CASSEFDGLKLFF. DNA for the CDR3: TGTGCCAGCAGTGAATTCGATGGGTTGAAGCTGTTTTTT.

J is TRBJ2-7 and V is TRBV29-1; D may be TRBD1 (5 bases). The germline V gene has CDR1 SQVTM and CDR2 ANQGSEA. V dropped 1 base and J dropped 0 bases, with 16 bases sitting between them. There are 16 residues in the CDR3. The CDR3 DNA reads TGCAGCGTTGAAGGGGTGGAAGGGGCCCCCTCCTACGAGCAGTACTTC. Translation gives CSVEGVEGAPSYEQYF.

This clonotype was counted only a few times. The V call is TRBV6-1, the J call TRBJ2-2, with D possibly TRBD1 on 7 matching bases. The CDR3 has 14 residues. The germline gives CDR1 MNHNS, CDR2 SASEGT. The V end lost 6 bases, the J end lost 2 bases, and 10 bases lay between the germline ends. CDR3: CASRQGTNTGELFF. In DNA, the CDR3 is TGTGCCAGCAGACAGGGGACTAACACCGGGGAGCTGTTTTTT.

This chain connects TRBV30 to TRBJ2-7, with D tentatively TRBD1 (5 bases). V shed 1 base and J shed 4 bases, with 11 bases lying between them. Germline V gene data show CDR1 as GTSNPN and CDR2 as SVGIG (reference sequence). This CDR3 comprises 13 residues. This CDR3 is CAWSGQFAYEQYF. The CDR3 nucleotides are TGTGCCTGGAGTGGACAGTTCGCTTACGAGCAGTACTTC.